This T cell receptor beta chain stems from a study of blood T cell repertoires in COVID-19. The repertoire was sequenced with immunoSEQ multiplex PCR; TCRdb's copy has only in-frame clones and lacks some. The sample has fewer than 40,000 clones, about 85% seen once; the top ten hold approximately 15%. The V gene's germline CDR1 is LNHDA and CDR2 SQIVND (reference sequence). There are 13 residues in the CDR3. V shed 4 bases and J 11 bases; nucleotides not matched to a gene: 10. J is TRBJ1-1 and V is TRBV19; 7 bases are shared with TRBD1. This TCR derives from a human donor in a cohort sampled during active COVID-19. Sequenced input: peripheral blood. CDR3 bases: TGTGCCAGTAGTAAAGACAGGGAGGTTCGGGCTTTCTTT. This translates into CASSKDREVRAFF.